These 4 T cell receptor beta chains came from one sample sequenced in a study of cytomegalovirus exposure and HLA in healthy donors. Data came from immunoSEQ multiplex PCR; TCRdb stores just in-frame clones and leaves some out. Here the sample spans 300,000 or so clones, nearly 90% being singletons. Sequenced input: PBMCs. These receptor sequences come from a man aged 25 to 40 in good health and CMV-seronegative.

V usage is TRBV6-1 and J usage is TRBJ1-6, with a weak D call TRBD1 (5 bases). Between the trimmed V and J ends, which lost 7 bases and 7 bases, there was a span of 14 bases. Germline CDR1 reads MNHNS; CDR2 reads SASEGT. The CDR3 is 14 amino acids. In DNA, the CDR3 is TGTGCCAGCATGACCGGCAGGGTGAATTCACCCCTCCACTTT. Translating gives CASMTGRVNSPLHF.

V and J are TRBV11-2 and TRBJ2-7, with 7 nucleotides matching TRBD1. Losses at the gene ends were 2 bases for V and 1 base for J; bases not matched to a gene: 8. The CDR3 extends over 16 amino acids. Germline V lookup: CDR1 SGHAT, CDR2 FQNNGV. This CDR3 is CASSLLETGYSYEQYF. The CDR3 DNA sequence: TGTGCCAGCAGCTTACTCGAGACAGGGTATTCCTACGAGCAGTACTTC.

This chain links TRBV5-1 with TRBJ1-2; D not resolved. V was trimmed by 4 bases and J by 6 bases, leaving 16 bases between them. The CDR3 covers 14 residues. The V gene's germline CDR1 is SGHRS and CDR2 YFSETQ. DNA of the CDR3: TGCGCCAGCAGCGCGGACGGGGAGTGGGATGGCTACACCTTC. This sequence encodes CASSADGEWDGYTF. The whole variable domain, remainder taken from reference TRBV5-1 and TRBJ1-2, is KAGVTQTPRYLIKTRGQQVTLSCSPISGHRSVSWYQQTPGQGLQFLFEYFSETQRNKGNFPGRFSGRQFSNSRSEMNVSTLELGDSALYLCASSADGEWDGYTFGSGTRLTVV.

V usage is TRBV6-5 and J usage is TRBJ2-1; 11 bases fit TRBD2. Per germline, CDR1 MNHEY and CDR2 SVGAGI. The CDR3 runs 15 residues. The V segment lost 6 bases and the J segment 6 bases; nucleotides outside the gene matches: 7. The CDR3 region is CASRGTSGFLNEQFF. The CDR3 region has the DNA TGTGCCAGCAGAGGGACTAGCGGTTTCCTCAATGAGCAGTTCTTC.